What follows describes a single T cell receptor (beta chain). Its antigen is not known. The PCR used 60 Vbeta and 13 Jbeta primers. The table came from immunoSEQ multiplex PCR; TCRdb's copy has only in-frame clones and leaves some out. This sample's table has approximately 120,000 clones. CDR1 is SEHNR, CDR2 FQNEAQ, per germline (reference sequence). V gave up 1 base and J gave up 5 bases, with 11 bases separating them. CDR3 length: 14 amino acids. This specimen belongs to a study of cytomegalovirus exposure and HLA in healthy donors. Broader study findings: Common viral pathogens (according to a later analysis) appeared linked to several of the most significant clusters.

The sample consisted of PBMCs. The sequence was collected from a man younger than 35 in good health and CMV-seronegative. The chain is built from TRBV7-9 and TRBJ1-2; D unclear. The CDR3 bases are TGTGCCAGCAGCTTAGGATTGGGCCGGTATGGCTACACCTTC. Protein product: CASSLGLGRYGYTF.